This T cell receptor beta chain is drawn from a study of T cells in Graves' hyperthyroidism and ophthalmopathy. Study summary: Peripheral blood sampling occurred at initial diagnosis, before any treatment.

Amplification yielded TCR beta CDR3 regions, with RNA transcripts as the source. Primed by the HTBI set, a first-round RT-PCR was run on the TCR CDR3. TCRdb reanalysed the multiplex PCR reads using MiXCR and keeps one entry per CDR3 protein. The profile covers a few hundred thousand distinct CDR3 sequences, with approximately 15% appearing a single time and less than 3.5% taken by the ten largest. Trimming left V 7 bases short and J 4 bases short, with 8 bases between. This CDR3 is built from 12 residues. Germline V CDR1 and CDR2: LNHDA, SQIVND (reference sequence). General study points: Blood samples included most of the expanded thyroid clonotypes exceeding 0.001.

In making diagnoses, clinical symptoms, serum thyroxine and TRAb, thyroid ultrasound and orbital computed tomography were all used. As to this clonotype: Antigen: not known.

Material: blood. The genes are TRBV19 and TRBJ1-5; no definite D call. The source is a woman in her 40s with Graves' ophthalmopathy. DNA for the CDR3: TGTGCCAGTAAAGCTGGAAATCAGCCCCAGCATTTT. Its translation is CASKAGNQPQHF.